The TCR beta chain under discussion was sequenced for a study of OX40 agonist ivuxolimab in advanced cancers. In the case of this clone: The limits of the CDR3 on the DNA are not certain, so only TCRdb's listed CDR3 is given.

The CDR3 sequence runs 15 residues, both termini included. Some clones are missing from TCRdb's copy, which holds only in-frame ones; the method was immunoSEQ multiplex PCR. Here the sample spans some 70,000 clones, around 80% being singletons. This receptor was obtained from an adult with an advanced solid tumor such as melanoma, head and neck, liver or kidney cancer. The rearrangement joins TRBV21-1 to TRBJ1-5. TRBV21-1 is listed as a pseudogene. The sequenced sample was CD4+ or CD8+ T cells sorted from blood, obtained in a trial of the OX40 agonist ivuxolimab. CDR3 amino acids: CASSKFGEGSQPQHF.